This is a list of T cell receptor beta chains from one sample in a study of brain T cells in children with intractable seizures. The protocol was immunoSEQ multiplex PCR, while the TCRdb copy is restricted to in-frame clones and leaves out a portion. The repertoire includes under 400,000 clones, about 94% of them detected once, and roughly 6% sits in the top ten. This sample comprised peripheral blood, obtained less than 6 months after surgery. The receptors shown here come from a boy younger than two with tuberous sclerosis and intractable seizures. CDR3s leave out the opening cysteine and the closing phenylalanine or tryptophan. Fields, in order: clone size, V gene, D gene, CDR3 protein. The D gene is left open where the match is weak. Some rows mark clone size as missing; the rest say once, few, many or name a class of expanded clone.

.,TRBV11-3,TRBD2,ASSSQLAGDPEQF
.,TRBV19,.,ASSIEAAATNEKLF
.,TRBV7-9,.,ASSPPGASGTEAF
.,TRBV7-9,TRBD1,ASRTGGTGVSPLH
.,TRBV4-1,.,ASSQGVSPGGEQF
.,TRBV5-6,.,ASSLEAKNYEQY
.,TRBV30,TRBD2,AWCASGGPNNEQF
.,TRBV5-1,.,ASTSVVGRNTEAF
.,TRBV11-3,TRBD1,ASSPRQGTFYGYT
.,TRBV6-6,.,ALRGVYGYT
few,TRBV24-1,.,ATSDSARNNEQF